This TCR beta chain appears in the sequencing data of a study of beta chain features in type 1 diabetes. General study points: Comparison showed that naive, central memory and Treg TCRB repertoires appeared more similar among patients than among healthy donors. Among patients with Type 1 diabetes, TCRB CDR3s were moderately but significantly shorter in every one of the four CD4+ subsets.

The authors reverse transcribed all of the isolated RNA, so sequencing captured expressed TCRB transcripts. Produced via immunoSEQ multiplex PCR; TCRdb's table is partial and in-frame only. The sample includes 300,000 to 450,000 clones, about 10% of them seen just once. Per germline, CDR1 MDHEN and CDR2 SYDVKM. This CDR3 has 15 residues. V was clipped by 6 bases and J by 0 bases, with 15 bases between them. This clone was seen only a few times. The antigen is unknown. Averaging approximately 120 mL, one heparinised blood draw came from each individual donor. A sort by CD45RO/CCR7/CD25/CD127/CD95/CD27 yielded CD4+ naive, central memory, regulatory and stem cell-like memory cells.

This chain connects TRBV28 to TRBJ2-7; D is perhaps TRBD1 (7 bases). The sequenced sample consisted of central memory CD4+ T cells from blood. The clonotype was recovered from a man aged 25-45 years with type 1 diabetes. CDR3 nucleotide sequence: TGTGCCAGCAGCCCCCAGGGGGGAAGCTCCTACGAGCAGTACTTC. This translates into CASSPQGGSSYEQYF.